The 2 T cell receptor beta chains given below trace back to one sample, sequenced in a study of TIL therapy for anti-PD-1-resistant metastatic lung cancer (dated by TCRdb to the early 2020s). The immunoSEQ v3 hsTCRB kit was used to amplify TCR beta CDR3 regions from genomic DNA through bias-controlled multiplex PCR. In its TCRdb copy, this immuneACCESS table keeps in-frame sequences only and misses some clones. Where compared with another copy, unresolved V genes explain less than half of these, and the others have no known cause. The sample table holds tens of thousands of clones, of which roughly 66% were seen once. The ten largest clones represent 6.6% of the sample. The time point label of this sample denotes: pre-treatment sample, taken before nivolumab and TIL therapy. The source material was blood, sampled at baseline. All receptors come from a person between 25 and 79 years old with non-small cell lung cancer.

This clone was counted once. This chain links TRBV15 with TRBJ1-4, with a tentative D call TRBD1 (5 bases). V was trimmed by 5 bases and J by 0 bases, leaving 13 bases between them. CDR1 and CDR2 (germline): LNHNV, YYDKDF (reference sequence). The CDR3 consists of 16 residues. The DNA of the CDR3 is TGTGCCACCAGCTGGAGCGGGGGGGCAACTAATGAAAAACTGTTTTTT. Translating gives CATSWSGGATNEKLFF.

The V gene is TRBV6-5, the J gene TRBJ2-2; D unclear. Trimming took off 1 base at V and 1 base at J, with 4 bases between the two ends. The CDR3 is 14 amino acids. CDR1 is MNHEY, CDR2 SVGAGI, per germline. Here the CDR3 DNA reads TGTGCCAGCAGTTACTACAAGAACACCGGGGAGCTGTTTTTT. This translates into CASSYYKNTGELFF.